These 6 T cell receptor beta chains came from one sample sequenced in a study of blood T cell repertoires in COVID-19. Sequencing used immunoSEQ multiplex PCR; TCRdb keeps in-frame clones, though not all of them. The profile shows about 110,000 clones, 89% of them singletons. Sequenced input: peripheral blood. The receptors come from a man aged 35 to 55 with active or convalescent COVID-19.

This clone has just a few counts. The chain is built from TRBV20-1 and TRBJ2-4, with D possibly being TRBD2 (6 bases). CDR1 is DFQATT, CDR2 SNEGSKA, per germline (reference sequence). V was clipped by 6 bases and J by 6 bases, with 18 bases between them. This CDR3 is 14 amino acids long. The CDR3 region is CSASRGRDLNIQYF. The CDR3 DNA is TGCAGTGCCAGTCGGGGCAGGGACTTAAACATTCAGTACTTC.

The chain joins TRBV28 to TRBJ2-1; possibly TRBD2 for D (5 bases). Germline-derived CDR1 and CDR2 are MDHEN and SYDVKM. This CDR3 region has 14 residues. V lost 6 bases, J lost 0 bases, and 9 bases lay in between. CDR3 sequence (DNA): TGTGCCAGCAGACGGACTGGCTCCTACAATGAGCAGTTCTTC. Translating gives CASRRTGSYNEQFF. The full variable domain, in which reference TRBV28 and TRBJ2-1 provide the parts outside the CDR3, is DVKVTQSSRYLVKRTGEKVFLECVQDMDHENMFWYRQDPGLGLRLIYFSYDVKMKEKGDIPEGYSVSREKKERFSLILESASTNQTSMYLCASRRTGSYNEQFFGPGTRLTVL.

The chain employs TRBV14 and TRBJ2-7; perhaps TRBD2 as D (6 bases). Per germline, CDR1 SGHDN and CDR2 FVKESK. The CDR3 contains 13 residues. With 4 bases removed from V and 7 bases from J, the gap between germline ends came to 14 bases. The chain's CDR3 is CASSLGLILEQYF. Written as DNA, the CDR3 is TGTGCCAGCAGCCTCGGACTAATACTGGAGCAGTACTTC.

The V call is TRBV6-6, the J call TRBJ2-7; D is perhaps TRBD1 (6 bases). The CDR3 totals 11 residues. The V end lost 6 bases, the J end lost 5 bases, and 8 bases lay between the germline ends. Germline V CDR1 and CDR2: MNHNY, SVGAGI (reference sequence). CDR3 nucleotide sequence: TGTGCCAGCAGACAGGGCCACGAGCAGTACTTC. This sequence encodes CASRQGHEQYF.

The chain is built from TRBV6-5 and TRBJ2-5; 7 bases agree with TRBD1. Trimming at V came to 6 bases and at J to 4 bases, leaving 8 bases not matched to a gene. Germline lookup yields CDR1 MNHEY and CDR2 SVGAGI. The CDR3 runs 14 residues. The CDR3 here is CASSPTQGRETQYF. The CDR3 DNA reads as TGTGCCAGCAGCCCCACACAGGGGCGAGAGACCCAGTACTTC.

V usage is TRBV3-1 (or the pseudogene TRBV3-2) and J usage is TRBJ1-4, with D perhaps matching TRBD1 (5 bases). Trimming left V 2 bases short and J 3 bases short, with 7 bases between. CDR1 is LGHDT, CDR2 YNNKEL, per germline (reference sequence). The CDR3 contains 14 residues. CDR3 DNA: TGTGCCAGCAGCCAAACGACAGCTAATGAAAAACTGTTTTTT. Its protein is CASSQTTANEKLFF.